Listed below are T cell receptor beta chains from one sample, sequenced in a study of T cells in Graves' hyperthyroidism and ophthalmopathy. TCRdb re-called the multiplex PCR reads through MiXCR, storing one row per CDR3 protein. The data contain a few hundred thousand distinct CDR3 sequences, about 43% of them singletons. Material for sequencing was peripheral blood or thyroid tissue (not recorded which). These receptors were collected from a woman under 30 with Graves' hyperthyroidism. Each CDR3 is given without its conserved first and last residue.

9,TRBJ1-1,TRBV14,ASSSSGRPF
11,TRBJ1-5,TRBV6-1,ASWTGGDQPQH
14,TRBJ2-7,TRBV14,ASSPPHGTDSYEQY
12,TRBJ2-5,TRBV11-2,ASSKGSGMEAQY
11,TRBJ1-5,TRBV6-5,ASSYYYNQPQH
10,TRBJ1-4,TRBV10-3,AISGYRGELF
11,TRBJ1-2,TRBV10-3,AISEVGNYGYT
9,TRBJ1-3,TRBV25-1,ASSEFATIY
10,TRBJ1-5,TRBV5-1,ASSPPGGPQH
12,TRBJ2-7,TRBV19,ASSSRGLGYEQY
11,TRBJ1-1,TRBV29-1,SVRLGMNTEAF
14,TRBJ1-6,TRBV24-1,ATSDPTTGDSSPLH
11,TRBJ1-2,TRBV9,ASSRTDGYGYT
12,TRBJ2-7,TRBV19,ASNPRGGGYEQY
12,TRBJ1-5,TRBV5-4,ATRQGLDSQPQH
9,TRBJ2-2,TRBV7-6,ASSLEGELF
12,TRBJ2-7,TRBV13,ASRPSGRGYEQY
13,TRBJ2-5,TRBV7-2,ASSPDLAGEETQY
13,TRBJ2-5,TRBV7-6,ASSSWTGGYETQY
11,TRBJ1-3,TRBV9,ASSVAGGDTIY
12,TRBJ1-2,TRBV2,ASSLPKVRYGYT
12,TRBJ1-2,TRBV20-1,SATPRGQTYGYT
10,TRBJ1-2,TRBV14,ASSPLGVGYT
11,TRBJ2-5,TRBV7-6,ASSPVSVETQY
11,TRBJ1-5,TRBV7-9,ASSFGGPQPQH